The 31 T cell receptor beta chains in this list originate from one sample, sequenced in a study of cytomegalovirus exposure and HLA in healthy donors. Primers included in the PCR were 60 Vbeta and 13 Jbeta primers. Measured with immunoSEQ multiplex PCR; TCRdb has only the in-frame clones, and not every one. The profile covers more than 150,000 clones, with 75% to 85% appearing a single time and 0.95% to 1.5% taken by the ten largest. The material sequenced was PBMCs. The origin of the receptors is a girl aged 2-10 years in good health and CMV-seropositive.

The J gene is TRBJ1-2, the V gene TRBV14, with D possibly being TRBD1 (6 bases). Germline V CDR1 and CDR2: SGHDN, FVKESK. V was shortened by 4 bases and J by 6 bases, with 18 bases between the two germline ends. The CDR3 is 15 amino acids. Written as DNA, the CDR3 is TGTGCCAGCAGCCCCGCGGGTAACAGGGCACATGGCTACACCTTC. This codes for CASSPAGNRAHGYTF.

V is TRBV30 and J is TRBJ2-3, with TRBD1 identical over 7 bases. Germline CDR1 is GTSNPN and CDR2 is SVGIG (reference sequence). There are 14 residues in the CDR3. J gave up 4 bases and V 2 bases, and 6 bases lay outside the gene matches. CDR3 nucleotide sequence: TGTGCCTGGAGTACAGGGGCCCCCCCAGATACGCAGTATTTT. It codes for CAWSTGAPPDTQYF.

This clone was seen a single time. The J gene is TRBJ2-1, the V gene TRBV4-2; 12 bases agree with TRBD2. This CDR3 contains 18 residues. V shed 3 bases, J shed 8 bases, and the junction held 14 bases outside the gene matches. Germline V gives CDR1 LGHNA, CDR2 YNFKEQ. The CDR3 DNA follows: TGTGCCAGCAGCCATGAGTGGGCCCCTAGCGGGGGGGCCGATGAGCAGTTCTTC. It specifies CASSHEWAPSGGADEQFF.

This rearrangement joins TRBV6-1 to TRBJ1-2; a weak D match, TRBD1 (5 bases). The length of the CDR3 is 17 residues. The V end was cut by 3 bases, the J end by 7 bases, with 24 bases between. CDR1 and CDR2 (germline): MNHNS, SASEGT. The DNA for the CDR3 is TGTGCCAGCAGTGAGGTCGCAGGGCTTTTACCTTCGAGTGGCTACACCTTC. Amino acids: CASSEVAGLLPSSGYTF.

As for this clone: An end of the junction does not agree with germline; a read error may underlie this. This sequence joins TRBV7-7 and TRBJ2-2, with 14 bases aligning to TRBD2. Germline CDR1 SSHAT, CDR2 FNYEAQ (reference sequence). The CDR3 loop spans 18 amino acids. Written as DNA, the CDR3 is TGTGCTAGCAGCGGGACTAGCGGGAGAGCAACGAACACCGGGGAGCTGTTTTTT. Residues: CASSGTSGRATNTGELFF. The full variable domain, completed using reference TRBV7-7 and TRBJ2-2, is GAGVSQSPRYKVTKRGQDVTLRCDPISSHATLYWYQQALGQGPEFLTYFNYEAQPDKSGLPSDRFSAERPEGSISTLTIQRTEQRDSAMYRCASSGTSGRATNTGELFFGEGSRLTVL.

A note on this clone: Other DNA sequences within the sample encode an identical CDR3. This chain links TRBV30 with TRBJ2-7; a possible D gene is TRBD1 (5 bases). The CDR3 is made up of 12 amino acids. The ends were cut back, 3 bases at V and 6 bases at J, with 12 bases in the middle. Germline CDR1 GTSNPN, CDR2 SVGIG (reference sequence). The CDR3 here is CAWREQAGEQYF. The CDR3 coding sequence is TGTGCCTGGAGGGAACAGGCTGGCGAGCAGTACTTC. The full variable domain, rest sourced from reference TRBV30 and TRBJ2-7, is SQTIHQWPATLVQPVGSPLSLECTVEGTSNPNLYWYRQAAGRGLQLLFYSVGIGQISSEVPQNLSASRPQDRQFILSSKKLLLSDSGFYLCAWREQAGEQYFGPGTRLTVT.

This clone came up a few times. The genes are TRBV27 and TRBJ2-2; TRBD2 matches at 10 bases. CDR3 length: 15 amino acids. CDR1 and CDR2 from the germline V gene are MNHEY and SMNVEV (reference sequence). V shed 7 bases, J shed 5 bases, and the junction held 7 bases outside the gene matches. The CDR3 loop is CASKTTSGPTGELFF. The CDR3 DNA reads as TGTGCCAGCAAAACGACTAGCGGGCCAACCGGGGAGCTGTTTTTT.

The rearrangement links TRBV5-8 to TRBJ2-3; TRBD2 agrees at 7 bases. The V and J ends lost 0 bases and 3 bases, in that order; junction bases with no gene match: 7. This CDR3 has 16 amino acids. From germline, CDR1 is SGHTS and CDR2 YDEGEE. The CDR3, as DNA: TGTGCCAGCAGCTTGGAGTCGGGAGGCGTAACAGATACGCAGTATTTT. Its translation is CASSLESGGVTDTQYF.

V usage is TRBV5-6 and J usage is TRBJ1-2, with 7 bases aligning to TRBD1. The CDR3 runs to 13 residues. J was trimmed by 6 bases and V by 3 bases; bases with no gene match: 5. Germline assignment: CDR1 SGHDT and CDR2 YYEEEE. CDR3 in amino acids: CASSSGTANGYTF. In nucleotides, the CDR3 is TGTGCCAGCAGCTCCGGGACAGCTAATGGCTACACCTTC.

This clone was seen more than once but under ten times. V and J are TRBV30 and TRBJ1-1, with a weak D call TRBD1 (5 bases). There are 14 residues in the CDR3. The germline V and J ends were trimmed by 5 bases and 0 bases, with 13 bases remaining between them. Per germline, CDR1 GTSNPN and CDR2 SVGIG (reference sequence). The DNA of the CDR3 is TGTGCCTGGTGTAAGATACAGGTGAACACTGAAGCTTTCTTT. It encodes CAWCKIQVNTEAFF.

A note on this clone: One end of the junction is discordant with germline, which a read error may explain. The V and J genes are TRBV7-9 and TRBJ2-5, with D possibly matching TRBD2 (6 bases). Germline V gene lookup returns CDR1 SEHNR and CDR2 FQNEAQ (reference sequence). CDR3 length equals 14 residues. The CDR3 coding sequence is TGTTCCAGCAGCTTAGGGGACCCCCGCCGGGAGCAGTACTTC. Encoded protein: CSSSLGDPRREQYF. Supplemented by reference TRBV7-9 and TRBJ2-5, the full variable domain reads DTGVSQNPRHKITKRGQNVTFRCDPISEHNRLYWYRQTLGQGPEFLTYFQNEAQLEKSRLLSDRFSAERPKGSFSTLEIQRTEQGDSAMYLCSSSLGDPRREQYFGPGTRLLVL.

The V and J genes are TRBV2 and TRBJ2-1; the D gene is possibly TRBD1 (6 bases). The CDR3 loop spans 15 amino acids. CDR1 is SNHLY and CDR2 is FYNNEI in the germline V gene. The germline V and J ends were trimmed by 8 bases and 4 bases, with 18 bases remaining between them. The CDR3 nucleotides are TGTGCCAGCGTTCCCGGACAGAACCCTTACAATGAGCAGTTCTTC. Amino acid sequence: CASVPGQNPYNEQFF. The full variable domain, rest sourced from reference TRBV2 and TRBJ2-1, is EPEVTQTPSHQVTQMGQEVILRCVPISNHLYFYWYRQILGQKVEFLVSFYNNEISEKSEIFDDQFSVERPDGSNFTLKIRSTKLEDSAMYFCASVPGQNPYNEQFFGPGTRLTVL.

The rearrangement uses TRBV2 and TRBJ1-6; D gene uncertain. The V end lost 2 bases, the J end lost 0 bases, and 5 bases lay between the germline ends. The germline V gene encodes CDR1 SNHLY and CDR2 FYNNEI. There are 15 residues in the CDR3. CDR3 nucleotides: TGTGCCAGCAGTGAACTCTACTCCTATAATTCACCCCTCCACTTT. Amino acids: CASSELYSYNSPLHF.

The chain employs TRBV28 and TRBJ2-7; the match to TRBD2 covers 11 bases. Unmatched junction bases numbered 8, after V lost 10 bases and J lost 3 bases. There are 14 residues in the CDR3. Germline V gene lookup returns CDR1 MDHEN and CDR2 SYDVKM. This CDR3 is CATQGLAGGYEQYF. DNA of the CDR3: TGTGCCACCCAAGGGCTAGCGGGAGGCTACGAGCAGTACTTC.

The chain combines TRBV6-1 with TRBJ2-5; 9 bases line up with TRBD1. This CDR3 is 16 amino acids long. After removal of 3 bases from V and 2 bases from J, the junction contained 7 bases not matched to a gene. CDR1 MNHNS and CDR2 SASEGT come from the germline V gene. CDR3 protein: CASSDWGQGYQETQYF. CDR3 nucleotides: TGTGCCAGCAGTGACTGGGGACAGGGCTATCAAGAGACCCAGTACTTC.

The gene calls are TRBV5-1 and TRBJ2-2, with D unclear. The length of the CDR3 is 13 residues. Germline CDR1 reads SGHRS; CDR2 reads YFSETQ. Trimming cost V 0 bases and J 7 bases, with 7 bases left between them. The CDR3 sequence: CASSLVADGELFF. DNA of the CDR3: TGCGCCAGCAGCTTGGTAGCCGACGGGGAGCTGTTTTTT.

This chain's CDR3 is CAWSRDRGNTEAFF. The CDR3 coding sequence is TGTGCCTGGAGTAGGGACAGGGGGAACACTGAAGCTTTCTTT. The rearrangement joins TRBV30 to TRBJ1-1, with TRBD1 matching over 10 bases. Germline V gene sequence: CDR1 GTSNPN, CDR2 SVGIG (reference sequence). Trimming took 2 bases from V and 1 from J; bases not matched to a gene: 1. The length of the CDR3 is 14 residues.

V gene TRBV6-4 combines with J gene TRBJ2-2; maybe TRBD2 (5 bases). Germline V gene lookup returns CDR1 MRHNA and CDR2 SNTAGT. Trimming stripped 4 bases from V and 2 bases from J, with 5 bases between. The CDR3 spans 13 residues. The DNA for the CDR3 is TGTGCCAGCAGTGGGACTAACACCGGGGAGCTGTTTTTT. This translates into CASSGTNTGELFF.

The sample holds a few counts of this clone. The chain recombines TRBV27 with TRBJ1-5; 8 positions agree with TRBD1. This CDR3 comprises 15 residues. Germline V gene data show CDR1 as MNHEY and CDR2 as SMNVEV (reference sequence). V dropped 1 base and J dropped 7; count of bases not matched to a gene: 6. DNA for the CDR3: TGTGCCAGCAGTTTATTCAGGGGGCTGGGACAGCCCCAGCATTTT. This gives the protein CASSLFRGLGQPQHF.

V and J are TRBV5-4 and TRBJ1-2, with unresolved D. The germline gives CDR1 SGHNT, CDR2 YYREEE (reference sequence). The CDR3 sequence is 14 residues long. V lost 5 bases to trimming and J lost 4 bases, with 15 bases between them. CDR3 DNA sequence: TGTGCCAGCAGAGCGGCAGGCCGCGGCTATGGCTACACCTTC. Amino acid sequence: CASRAAGRGYGYTF.

The V call is TRBV5-1, the J call TRBJ1-2; D call uncertain. Germline CDR1 SGHRS, CDR2 YFSETQ. The CDR3 has 15 amino acids. Trimming shortened V by 0 bases and J by 2 bases, and 11 bases separated the two germline ends. CDR3 bases: TGCGCCAGCAGCTTGGATCAGGCGATAAACTATGGCTACACCTTC. Its protein is CASSLDQAINYGYTF.

The J gene is TRBJ2-1, the V gene TRBV5-4; maybe TRBD2 (6 bases). Germline V gene lookup returns CDR1 SGHNT and CDR2 YYREEE (reference sequence). The V gene lost 2 bases and the J gene lost 4 bases, with 16 bases spanning the gap. The length of the CDR3 is 16 residues. The CDR3 loop is CASSLLIRDLYNEQFF. The CDR3 DNA reads as TGTGCCAGCAGCTTACTCATACGGGACTTATACAATGAGCAGTTCTTC.

In the case of this clone: An end of the junction differs from the germline gene, which may be a read error. The rearrangement links TRBV28 to TRBJ2-7, with TRBD2 matching over 13 bases. There are 17 residues in the CDR3. CDR1 MDHEN and CDR2 SYDVKM come from the germline V gene. CDR3 in amino acids: CASRRMTSGRSGYGQYF. CDR3 coding DNA: TGTGCCAGCAGGAGGATGACTAGCGGGAGGTCGGGGTACGGGCAGTACTTC.

V is TRBV7-9 and J is TRBJ1-1; tentative D call: TRBD1 (6 bases). This CDR3 spans 14 amino acids. The V and J ends lost 6 bases and 6 bases respectively, with 17 bases between them. The germline V gene encodes CDR1 SEHNR and CDR2 FQNEAQ (reference sequence). The chain's CDR3 is CASSFPQQGAEAFF. CDR3 bases: TGTGCCAGCAGTTTCCCACAACAGGGCGCTGAAGCTTTCTTT.

The CDR3 reads CASSGGRGVYGYTF. CDR3 nucleotide sequence: TGTGCCAGCAGTGGGGGGAGGGGTGTCTATGGCTACACCTTC. This chain links TRBV25-1 with TRBJ1-2, with D possibly being TRBD1 (5 bases). The CDR3 runs 14 residues. Deletions cut 4 bases from V and 4 bases from J, with 13 bases between. The germline V gene has CDR1 MGHDK and CDR2 SYGVNS.

J is TRBJ1-1 and V is TRBV28; unclear D gene. The CDR3 totals 16 residues. Germline assignment: CDR1 MDHEN and CDR2 SYDVKM. V gave up 2 bases and J gave up 0 bases, with 13 bases separating them. The CDR3 DNA sequence: TGTGCCAGCAGTTTAGCGATGCGAGGCATGAACACTGAAGCTTTCTTT. It specifies CASSLAMRGMNTEAFF.

This chain joins TRBV7-9 and TRBJ2-7; TRBD1 aligns across 7 bases. CDR3 length: 15 residues. The ends lost 7 bases at V and 0 bases at J; junction bases unmatched: 9. Per germline, CDR1 SEHNR and CDR2 FQNEAQ (reference sequence). DNA for the CDR3: TGTGCCAGCACCCCAAACAGGGGACCCTCCTACGAGCAGTACTTC. Protein product: CASTPNRGPSYEQYF.

The chain combines TRBV7-3 with TRBJ2-7, with D maybe TRBD1 (6 bases). The length of the CDR3 is 13 residues. Trimming took 5 bases from V and 3 from J, leaving 11 bases between them. CDR1 and CDR2 (germline): SGHTA, FQGTGA. This CDR3 reads CASSQGQNYEQYF. DNA of the CDR3: TGTGCCAGCAGCCAGGGGCAGAACTACGAGCAGTACTTC.

With respect to this clone: This same CDR3 is encoded by further DNA sequences in the sample. V gene TRBV5-4 combines with J gene TRBJ1-1, with a tentative D call TRBD1 (6 bases). This CDR3 is built from 14 residues. Germline assignment: CDR1 SGHNT and CDR2 YYREEE (reference sequence). V was cut by 0 bases and J by 10 bases, with 16 bases left in between. CDR3 sequence: CASSLGGRRSAAFF. The CDR3 nucleotides read TGTGCCAGCAGCTTGGGGGGGCGGAGATCGGCAGCTTTCTTT.

J is TRBJ1-1 and V is TRBV20-1; TRBD1 might be the D (6 bases). The germline CDR1 and CDR2 sequences are DFQATT and SNEGSKA (reference sequence). The CDR3 runs to 11 residues. The ends were cut back, 6 bases at V and 7 bases at J, with 12 bases in the middle. CDR3 sequence (DNA): TGCAGTGCGCAAACAGGGCGTGAAGCTTTCTTT. Encoded protein: CSAQTGREAFF.

The V and J genes are TRBV19 and TRBJ2-2, with no clear D. Germline V lookup: CDR1 LNHDA, CDR2 SQIVND (reference sequence). This CDR3 comprises 15 residues. V lost 3 bases and J 5 bases, leaving 13 bases between the germline ends. The CDR3 bases are TGTGCCAGTAGTATCCTCACGGGTTCGACCGGGGAGCTGTTTTTT. This translates into CASSILTGSTGELFF.